Listed here are 5 T cell receptor beta chains from one sample, sequenced in a study of blood T cell repertoires in COVID-19 (dated by TCRdb to between 2020 and 2021). The receptor library was made with the immunoSEQ multiplex PCR assay. TCRdb retrieved this table from immuneACCESS and kept in-frame rearrangements only. Not all clones are present; in checked studies, unresolved V genes account for under half, and no reason is known for the remainder. The sample data list 200,000 to 300,000 clones, and just under 85% of these were observed just once. Around 6.8% of the sample rests with the top ten. Sequencing input: peripheral blood. The receptors originated from a woman aged 55-70 years with active or convalescent COVID-19.

The chain combines TRBV7-9 with TRBJ2-1, with 11 bases fitting TRBD2. V dropped 5 bases and J dropped 4; count of bases not matched to a gene: 4. Germline CDR1 and CDR2: SEHNR and FQNEAQ (reference sequence). The CDR3 is 15 residues long. In DNA form, the CDR3 reads TGTGCCAGCAGCACGGGACTAGCGGTATACAATGAGCAGTTCTTC. Residues: CASSTGLAVYNEQFF.

This clone was counted once. The J gene is TRBJ2-1, the V gene TRBV24-1, with TRBD2 identical over 9 bases. J was trimmed by 2 bases and V by 3 bases; bases with no gene match: 7. Per germline, CDR1 KGHDR and CDR2 SFDVKD. CDR3 size: 17 residues. The CDR3 region has the DNA TGTGCCACCAGTGATCCATTACGGACTAGCGCCTACAATGAGCAGTTCTTC. Translated, it gives CATSDPLRTSAYNEQFF.

The chain joins TRBV28 to TRBJ2-7, with D possibly TRBD1 on 6 matching bases. This CDR3 spans 15 amino acids. The germline V gene has CDR1 MDHEN and CDR2 SYDVKM. Trimming left V 5 bases short and J 0 bases short, with 14 bases between. Here the CDR3 DNA reads TGTGCCAGCAGTCTCCCTGGGGGCAGCTCCTACGAGCAGTACGTC. Protein product: CASSLPGGSSYEQYV.

This clone was counted a single time. The chain uses TRBV6-5 and TRBJ2-4, with D hard to call. V lost 4 bases to trimming and J lost 4 bases, with 11 bases between them. CDR3 size: 14 residues. Per the germline V gene, CDR1 is MNHEY and CDR2 is SVGAGI. CDR3 region: CASSFALVKNIQYF. CDR3 sequence (DNA): TGTGCCAGCAGTTTCGCGCTAGTGAAAAACATTCAGTACTTC.

This clone was seen once. The chain combines TRBV7-6 with TRBJ1-3, with D possibly TRBD1 on 5 matching bases. The CDR3 covers 14 residues. V gave up 1 base and J gave up 3 bases, with 7 bases separating them. Germline V gene lookup returns CDR1 SGHVS and CDR2 FNYEAQ. The CDR3 loop is CASSLGGFGNTIYF. In DNA form, the CDR3 reads TGTGCCAGCAGCTTAGGGGGCTTTGGAAACACCATATATTTT.